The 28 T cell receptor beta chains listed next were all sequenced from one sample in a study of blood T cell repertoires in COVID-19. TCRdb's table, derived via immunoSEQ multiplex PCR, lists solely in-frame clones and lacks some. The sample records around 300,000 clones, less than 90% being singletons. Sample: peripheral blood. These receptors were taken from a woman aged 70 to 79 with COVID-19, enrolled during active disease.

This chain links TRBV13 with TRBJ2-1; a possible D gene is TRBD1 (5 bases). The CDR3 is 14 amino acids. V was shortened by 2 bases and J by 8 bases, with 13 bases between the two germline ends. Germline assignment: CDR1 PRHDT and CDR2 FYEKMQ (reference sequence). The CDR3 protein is CASSLNRGLDEQFF. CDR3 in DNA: TGTGCCAGCAGCTTAAATAGGGGCTTGGATGAGCAGTTCTTC.

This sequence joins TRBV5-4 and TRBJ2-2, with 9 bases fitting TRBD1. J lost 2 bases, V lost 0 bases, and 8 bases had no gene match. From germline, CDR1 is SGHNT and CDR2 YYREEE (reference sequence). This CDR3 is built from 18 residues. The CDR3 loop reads CASSLGTGGTLNTGELFF. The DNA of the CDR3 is TGTGCCAGCAGCTTGGGAACAGGGGGCACTCTTAACACCGGGGAGCTGTTTTTT.

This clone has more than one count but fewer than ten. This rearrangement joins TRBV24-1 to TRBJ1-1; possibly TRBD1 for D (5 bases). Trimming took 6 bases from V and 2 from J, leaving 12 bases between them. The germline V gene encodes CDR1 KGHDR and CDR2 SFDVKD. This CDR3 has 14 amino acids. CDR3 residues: CATSPGGFNTEAFF. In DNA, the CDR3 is TGTGCCACCAGTCCGGGGGGTTTCAACACTGAAGCTTTCTTT.

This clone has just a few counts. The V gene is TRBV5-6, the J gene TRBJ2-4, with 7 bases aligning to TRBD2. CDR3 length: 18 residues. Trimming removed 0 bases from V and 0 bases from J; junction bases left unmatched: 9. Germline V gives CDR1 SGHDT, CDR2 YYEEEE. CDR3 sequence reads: CASSLALAGEVAKNIQYF. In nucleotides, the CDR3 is TGTGCCAGCAGCTTGGCATTGGCGGGGGAGGTAGCCAAAAACATTCAGTACTTC.

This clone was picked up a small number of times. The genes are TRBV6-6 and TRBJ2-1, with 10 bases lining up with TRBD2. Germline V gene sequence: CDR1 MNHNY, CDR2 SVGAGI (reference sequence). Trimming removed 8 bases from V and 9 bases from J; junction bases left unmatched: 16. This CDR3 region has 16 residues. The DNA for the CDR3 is TGTGCCAGCGGAAGGTGGGAGGCTAGCGGGGGTGGTGAGCAGTTCTTC. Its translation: CASGRWEASGGGEQFF.

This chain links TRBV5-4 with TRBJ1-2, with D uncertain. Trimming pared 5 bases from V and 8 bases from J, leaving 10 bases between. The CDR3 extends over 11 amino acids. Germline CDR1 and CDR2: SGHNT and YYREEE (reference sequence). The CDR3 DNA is TGTGCCAGCAGTCGGGGAGGAGGCTACACCTTC. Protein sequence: CASSRGGGYTF.

CDR3 protein: CASSLQAYNEQFF. The DNA for the CDR3 is TGTGCCAGTAGTCTACAGGCCTACAATGAGCAGTTCTTC. The gene calls are TRBV19 and TRBJ2-1; D is possibly TRBD1 (5 bases). This CDR3 is 13 amino acids long. Germline V gives CDR1 LNHDA, CDR2 SQIVND (reference sequence). V lost 5 bases and J 2 bases, leaving 7 bases between the germline ends.

Here the CDR3 reads CSASTWPTAVYNEQFF. The CDR3 DNA sequence: TGCAGTGCTAGTACGTGGCCAACCGCCGTGTACAATGAGCAGTTCTTC. The rearrangement uses TRBV20-1 and TRBJ2-1; no clear D. Germline assignment: CDR1 DFQATT and CDR2 SNEGSKA (reference sequence). Trimming removed 3 bases at V and 4 bases at J, with 19 bases between. CDR3 length: 16 residues.

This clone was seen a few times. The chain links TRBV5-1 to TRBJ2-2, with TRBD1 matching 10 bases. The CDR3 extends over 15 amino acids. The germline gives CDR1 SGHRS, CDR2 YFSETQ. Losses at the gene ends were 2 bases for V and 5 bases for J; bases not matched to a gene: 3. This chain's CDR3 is CASSLGTGVTGELFF. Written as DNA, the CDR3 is TGCGCCAGCAGCTTAGGGACAGGGGTAACCGGGGAGCTGTTTTTT.

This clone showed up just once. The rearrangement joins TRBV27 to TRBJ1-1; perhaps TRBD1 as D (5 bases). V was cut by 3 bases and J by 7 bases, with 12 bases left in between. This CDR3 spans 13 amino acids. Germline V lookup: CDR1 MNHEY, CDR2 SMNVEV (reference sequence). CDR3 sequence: CASSFSRAGEAFF. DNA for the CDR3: TGTGCCAGCAGTTTTTCCAGGGCCGGTGAAGCTTTCTTT.

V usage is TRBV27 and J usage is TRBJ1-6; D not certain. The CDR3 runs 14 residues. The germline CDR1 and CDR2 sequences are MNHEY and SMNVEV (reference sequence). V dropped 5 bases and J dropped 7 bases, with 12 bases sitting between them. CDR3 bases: TGTGCCAGCAGTGCATACGACGGGAATTCACCCCTCCACTTT. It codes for CASSAYDGNSPLHF.

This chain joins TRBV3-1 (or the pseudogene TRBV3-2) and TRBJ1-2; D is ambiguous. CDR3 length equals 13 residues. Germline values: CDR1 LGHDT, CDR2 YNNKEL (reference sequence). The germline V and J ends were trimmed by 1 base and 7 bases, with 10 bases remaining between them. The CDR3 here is CASSQAGSPGYTF. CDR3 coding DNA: TGTGCCAGCAGCCAAGCGGGGTCCCCTGGCTACACCTTC.

The CDR3 region is CASSVEPGTDTQYF. DNA for the CDR3: TGTGCCAGCAGCGTAGAGCCAGGGACAGATACGCAGTATTTT. The chain links TRBV9 to TRBJ2-3; perhaps TRBD1 as D (5 bases). The V gene lost 0 bases and the J gene lost 3 bases, with 8 bases spanning the gap. The CDR3 has 14 residues. Germline CDR1 is SGDLS and CDR2 is YYNGEE.

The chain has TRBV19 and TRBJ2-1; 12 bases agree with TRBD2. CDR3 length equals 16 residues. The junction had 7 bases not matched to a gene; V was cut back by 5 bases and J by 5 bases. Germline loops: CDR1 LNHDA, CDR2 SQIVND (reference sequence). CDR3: CASSRYLAGGNNEQFF. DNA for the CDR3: TGTGCCAGTAGTCGTTACCTAGCGGGGGGGAACAATGAGCAGTTCTTC.

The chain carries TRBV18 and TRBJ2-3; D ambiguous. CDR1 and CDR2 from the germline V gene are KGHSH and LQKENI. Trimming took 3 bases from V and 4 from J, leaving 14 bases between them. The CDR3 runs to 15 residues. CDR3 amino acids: CASSPLQYTADTQYF. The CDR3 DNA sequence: TGTGCCAGCTCACCTCTACAGTACACAGCAGATACGCAGTATTTT.

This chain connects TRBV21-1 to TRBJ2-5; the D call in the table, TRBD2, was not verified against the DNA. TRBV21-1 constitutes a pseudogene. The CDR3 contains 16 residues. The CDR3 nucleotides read TGTGCCAGCAGTTACCCGGGACTAGCGGAACAAGAGACCCAGTACTTC. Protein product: CASSYPGLAEQETQYF.

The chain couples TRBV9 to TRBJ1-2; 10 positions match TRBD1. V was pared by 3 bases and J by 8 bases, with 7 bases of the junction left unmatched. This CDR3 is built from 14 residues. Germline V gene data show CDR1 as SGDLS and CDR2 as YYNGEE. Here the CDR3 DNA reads TGTGCCAGCAGCGGAACCGGGACAGGGGTCGGCTACACCTTC. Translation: CASSGTGTGVGYTF. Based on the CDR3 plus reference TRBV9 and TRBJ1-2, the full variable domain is DSGVTQTPKHLITATGQRVTLRCSPRSGDLSVYWYQQSLDQGLQFLIQYYNGEERAKGNILERFSAQQFPDLHSELNLSSLELGDSALYFCASSGTGTGVGYTFGSGTRLTVV.

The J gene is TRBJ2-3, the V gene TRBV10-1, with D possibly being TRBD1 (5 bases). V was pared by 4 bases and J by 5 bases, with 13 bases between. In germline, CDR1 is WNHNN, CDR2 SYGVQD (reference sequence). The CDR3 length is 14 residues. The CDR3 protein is CASSGGLGEDTQYF. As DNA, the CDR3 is TGCGCCAGCAGTGGGGGCCTAGGAGAAGATACGCAGTATTTT.

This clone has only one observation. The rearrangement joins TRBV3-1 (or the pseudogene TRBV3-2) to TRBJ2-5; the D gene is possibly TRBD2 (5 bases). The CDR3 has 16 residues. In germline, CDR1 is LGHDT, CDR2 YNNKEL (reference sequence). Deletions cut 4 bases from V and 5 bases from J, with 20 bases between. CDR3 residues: CASSRRIEGPRETQYF. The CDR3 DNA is TGTGCCAGCAGCCGCCGAATAGAGGGTCCTCGCGAGACCCAGTACTTC.

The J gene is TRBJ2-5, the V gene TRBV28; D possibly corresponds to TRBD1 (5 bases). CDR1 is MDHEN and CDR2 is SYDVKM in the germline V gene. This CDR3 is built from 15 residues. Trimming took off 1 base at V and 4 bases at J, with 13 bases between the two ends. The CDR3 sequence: CASSLSTGDSETQYF. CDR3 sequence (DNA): TGTGCCAGCAGTTTATCTACAGGAGATTCAGAGACCCAGTACTTC.

The CDR3 coding sequence is TGCGCCAGCAGCCGGCTTCAGACAGGGGAAGCCTACGAGCAGTACTTC. It yields the protein CASSRLQTGEAYEQYF. The chain carries TRBV5-1 and TRBJ2-7, with TRBD1 identical over 8 bases. The CDR3 totals 16 residues. V gave up 4 bases and J gave up 2 bases; unmatched junction bases: 11. The V gene's germline CDR1 is SGHRS and CDR2 YFSETQ.

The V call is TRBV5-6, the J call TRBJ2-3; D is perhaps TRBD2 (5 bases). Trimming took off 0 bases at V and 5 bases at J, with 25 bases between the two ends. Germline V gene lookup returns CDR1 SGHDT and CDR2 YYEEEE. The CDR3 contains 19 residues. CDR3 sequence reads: CASSLDYDRLFSREDTQYF. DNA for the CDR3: TGTGCCAGCAGCTTGGATTATGATCGACTCTTTTCACGGGAAGATACGCAGTATTTT.

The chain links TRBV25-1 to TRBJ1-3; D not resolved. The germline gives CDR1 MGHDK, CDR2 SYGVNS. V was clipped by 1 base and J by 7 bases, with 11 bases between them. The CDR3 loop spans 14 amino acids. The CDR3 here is CASSELEGWNTIYF. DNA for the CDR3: TGTGCCAGCAGTGAATTGGAGGGTTGGAACACCATATATTTT.

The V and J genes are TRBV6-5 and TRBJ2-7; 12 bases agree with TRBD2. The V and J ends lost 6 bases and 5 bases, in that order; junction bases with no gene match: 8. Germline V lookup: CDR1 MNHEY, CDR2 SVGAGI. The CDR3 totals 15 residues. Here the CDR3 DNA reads TGTGCCAGCAGATTTCGGACTAGCGGGGACCACGAGCAGTACTTC. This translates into CASRFRTSGDHEQYF.

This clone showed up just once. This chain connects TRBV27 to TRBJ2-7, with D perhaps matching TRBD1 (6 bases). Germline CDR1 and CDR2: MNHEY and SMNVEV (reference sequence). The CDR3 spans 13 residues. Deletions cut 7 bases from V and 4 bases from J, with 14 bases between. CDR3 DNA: TGTGCCAGCACCCCTCAGGGGCGATACGAGCAGTACTTC. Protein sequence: CASTPQGRYEQYF.

CDR3 region: CSVLSGLSYNEQFF. CDR3 in DNA: TGCAGCGTGCTATCGGGTCTCTCCTACAATGAGCAGTTCTTC. The V call is TRBV29-1, the J call TRBJ2-1; D unclear. CDR1 and CDR2 (germline): SQVTM, ANQGSEA. The CDR3 sequence is 14 residues long. The V gene lost 6 bases and the J gene lost 0 bases, with 12 bases spanning the gap.

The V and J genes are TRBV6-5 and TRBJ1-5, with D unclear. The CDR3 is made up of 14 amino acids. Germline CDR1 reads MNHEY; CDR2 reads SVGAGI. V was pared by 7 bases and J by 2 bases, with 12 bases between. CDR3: CASTEGNGNQPQHF. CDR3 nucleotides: TGTGCCAGCACAGAGGGAAATGGCAATCAGCCCCAGCATTTT.

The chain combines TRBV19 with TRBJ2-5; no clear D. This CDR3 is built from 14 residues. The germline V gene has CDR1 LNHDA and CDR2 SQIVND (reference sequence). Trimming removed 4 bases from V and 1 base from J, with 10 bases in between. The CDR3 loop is CASSSRQVQETQYF. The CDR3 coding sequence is TGTGCCAGTAGTAGCCGGCAGGTCCAAGAGACCCAGTACTTC.